These 30 T cell receptor beta chains were all obtained from the same sample, sequenced in a study of T cell responses to AZD1222 COVID-19 vaccine. Profiling relied on immunoSEQ multiplex PCR, and the TCRdb table lists in-frame clones only, not all of them. The profile shows some 100,000 clones, around 83% of them singletons. The source was peripheral blood, collected on day 0 of AZD1222 vaccination. Receptors were obtained from an adult in good health.

The CDR3 nucleotides are TGCGCCAGCAGCTTCGATGGGGTTGAGCATGGCTACACCTTC. Protein sequence: CASSFDGVEHGYTF. The V and J genes are TRBV5-1 and TRBJ1-2; no clear D. The CDR3 covers 14 residues. Germline assignment: CDR1 SGHRS and CDR2 YFSETQ. The V gene lost 2 bases and the J gene lost 6 bases, with 14 bases spanning the gap.

This clone was counted only a few times. The V call is TRBV28, the J call TRBJ1-2; 10 bases align to TRBD1. The V segment lost 2 bases and the J segment 4 bases; nucleotides outside the gene matches: 7. Germline loops: CDR1 MDHEN, CDR2 SYDVKM. The CDR3 has 16 residues. The CDR3 DNA reads as TGTGCCAGCAGTTTACCGGGACAGGGGTCGAGCTATGGCTACACCTTC. Its protein is CASSLPGQGSSYGYTF.

This chain links TRBV7-2 with TRBJ2-5, with D hard to call. CDR3 size: 13 residues. Trimming stripped 0 bases from V and 4 bases from J, with 6 bases between. Per germline, CDR1 SGHTA and CDR2 FQGNSA. CDR3 sequence (DNA): TGTGCCAGCAGCTTAGCGCTAGTAGAGACCCAGTACTTC. It translates to CASSLALVETQYF.

The chain employs TRBV11-2 and TRBJ2-5, with no clear D. The V end was cut by 1 base, the J end by 1 base, with 13 bases between. This CDR3 contains 16 residues. CDR1 SGHAT and CDR2 FQNNGV come from the germline V gene. The CDR3 DNA reads TGTGCCAGCAGCTTAGTAATCGGCCGATCCCAAGAGACCCAGTACTTC. Protein: CASSLVIGRSQETQYF. Full variable domain (missing parts from reference TRBV11-2 and TRBJ2-5): EAGVAQSPRYKIIEKRQSVAFWCNPISGHATLYWYQQILGQGPKLLIQFQNNGVVDDSQLPKDRFSAERLKGVDSTLKIQPAKLEDSAVYLCASSLVIGRSQETQYFGPGTRLLVL.

The rearrangement links TRBV5-6 to TRBJ2-3, with D tentatively TRBD1 or TRBD2 (6 bases each). The germline gives CDR1 SGHDT, CDR2 YYEEEE. This CDR3 is built from 16 residues. With 4 bases removed from V and 3 bases from J, the gap between germline ends came to 18 bases. DNA for the CDR3: TGTGCCAGCAGCGGGAGCCGGGGGCTCTCAACAGATACGCAGTATTTT. As protein: CASSGSRGLSTDTQYF. The entire variable domain, with the rest obtained from reference TRBV5-6 and TRBJ2-3, is as follows: DAGVTQSPTHLIKTRGQQVTLRCSPKSGHDTVSWYQQALGQGPQFIFQYYEEEERQRGNFPDRFSGHQFPNYSSELNVNALLLGDSALYLCASSGSRGLSTDTQYFGPGTRLTVL.

The count of this clone is one. V gene TRBV28 combines with J gene TRBJ2-7; perhaps TRBD2 as D (6 bases). The V gene's germline CDR1 is MDHEN and CDR2 SYDVKM. The V and J ends lost 3 bases and 1 base respectively, with 10 bases between them. CDR3 length equals 14 residues. The CDR3 region is CASSLSGPSYEQYF. The CDR3 region has the DNA TGTGCCAGCAGTTTGAGCGGGCCTTCCTACGAGCAGTACTTC.

This chain joins TRBV28 and TRBJ1-1; no definite D call. CDR3 size: 15 residues. Germline assignment: CDR1 MDHEN and CDR2 SYDVKM. Trimming removed 7 bases at V and 6 bases at J, with 21 bases between. The chain's CDR3 is CASTLGPVPGAEAFF. CDR3 sequence (DNA): TGTGCCAGCACCCTAGGACCCGTTCCCGGGGCTGAAGCTTTCTTT.

The chain's CDR3 is CASSQARQEAPLHF. The CDR3 bases are TGTGCCAGCAGCCAAGCTCGGCAGGAGGCACCCCTCCACTTT. V and J are TRBV4-2 and TRBJ1-6; D gene ambiguous. Per the germline V gene, CDR1 is LGHNA and CDR2 is YNFKEQ. This CDR3 spans 14 amino acids. Trimming pared 1 base from V and 11 bases from J, leaving 12 bases between.

This rearrangement joins TRBV11-2 to TRBJ2-6; TRBD2 is a possible D gene (5 bases). Germline CDR1 SGHAT, CDR2 FQNNGV. The CDR3 runs to 15 residues. V was shortened by 3 bases and J by 2 bases, with 8 bases between the two germline ends. The CDR3 nucleotides are TGTGCCAGCAGCTTGAGCGGCACTGGGGCCAACGTCCTGACTTTC. It codes for CASSLSGTGANVLTF.

This clone was seen more than once but under ten times. The chain joins TRBV7-7 to TRBJ2-7, with 9 bases lining up with TRBD1. The J segment lost 3 bases and the V segment lost 5 bases, leaving 5 bases of the junction unmatched. Germline V CDR1 and CDR2: SSHAT, FNYEAQ (reference sequence). CDR3 size: 14 residues. This CDR3 reads CASSQGTGNYEQYF. The CDR3 bases are TGTGCCAGCAGCCAAGGGACAGGGAACTACGAGCAGTACTTC.

The rearrangement joins TRBV12-3 or TRBV12-4 to TRBJ2-7; D not certain. The V and J ends lost 5 bases and 3 bases respectively, with 8 bases between them. This CDR3 region has 12 residues. In nucleotides, the CDR3 is TGTGCCAGCAGTCTCGAGGACTACGAGCAGTACTTC. Its protein product is CASSLEDYEQYF.

The chain links TRBV4-3 to TRBJ1-2; 7 bases align to TRBD1. Trimming removed 2 bases from V and 8 bases from J; junction bases left unmatched: 11. From germline, CDR1 is LGHNA and CDR2 YSLEER. The CDR3 is made up of 15 amino acids. CDR3 in amino acids: CASSQTTGSQGGYTF. CDR3 nucleotide sequence: TGCGCCAGCAGCCAAACGACAGGGTCCCAAGGGGGCTACACCTTC.

This chain uses TRBV9 with TRBJ1-3; 11 bases are a match to TRBD1. Germline V gene lookup returns CDR1 SGDLS and CDR2 YYNGEE. CDR3 length: 18 residues. The J segment lost 0 bases and the V segment lost 4 bases, leaving 9 bases of the junction unmatched. CDR3 nucleotides: TGTGCCAGCAGCCTCGGGACAGGGGGTGCCCTCTCTGGAAACACCATATATTTT. Its translation is CASSLGTGGALSGNTIYF.

CDR3 in DNA: TGTGCCAGCAGGGGGTCCCTGATCGAGTTCTTC. Translation gives CASRGSLIEFF. The chain links TRBV2 to TRBJ2-1, with D uncertain. Trimming left V 6 bases short and J 14 bases short, with 14 bases between. This CDR3 region has 11 residues. Per the germline V gene, CDR1 is SNHLY and CDR2 is FYNNEI.

This rearrangement joins TRBV18 to TRBJ2-1; no clear D. This CDR3 spans 13 amino acids. CDR1 and CDR2 (germline): KGHSH, LQKENI. The V end lost 2 bases, the J end lost 15 bases, and 17 bases lay between the germline ends. CDR3 bases: TGTGCCAGCTCACCATTCGAAGGGAATTTAGGGTTCTTC. It yields the protein CASSPFEGNLGFF.

This chain connects TRBV28 to TRBJ2-5; D may match TRBD1 or TRBD2 (6 bases each). Trimming took 3 bases from V and 3 from J, leaving 14 bases between them. Germline lookup yields CDR1 MDHEN and CDR2 SYDVKM. The CDR3 spans 15 residues. The DNA for the CDR3 is TGTGCCAGCAGTTTTTGGGGGGCCAACGAAGAGACCCAGTACTTC. Translated: CASSFWGANEETQYF.

The chain joins TRBV4-2 to TRBJ2-2, with D perhaps TRBD2 (5 bases). This CDR3 has 14 residues. Deletions cut 4 bases from V and 5 bases from J, with 11 bases between. Germline values: CDR1 LGHNA, CDR2 YNFKEQ. As DNA, the CDR3 is TGTGCCAGCAGCCCATACCCGGGGACCGGGGAGCTGTTTTTT. This codes for CASSPYPGTGELFF.

The chain combines TRBV2 with TRBJ2-2, with 14 bases lining up with TRBD2. Trimming at V came to 6 bases and at J to 7 bases, leaving 7 bases not matched to a gene. Germline CDR1 reads SNHLY; CDR2 reads FYNNEI. The CDR3 contains 16 residues. CDR3 DNA: TGTGCCAGCAGGGGACTAGCGGGAGATAAAAACGGGGAGCTGTTTTTT. As protein: CASRGLAGDKNGELFF.

This chain uses TRBV30 with TRBJ2-3; tentative D call: TRBD2 (6 bases). This CDR3 is built from 15 residues. CDR1 GTSNPN and CDR2 SVGIG come from the germline V gene (reference sequence). The V end was cut by 0 bases, the J end by 5 bases, with 15 bases between. The CDR3 loop reads CAWSVRRREKDTQYF. In nucleotides, the CDR3 is TGTGCCTGGAGTGTACGTAGGAGGGAGAAAGATACGCAGTATTTT.

This sequence joins TRBV27 and TRBJ1-1, with a possible D match to TRBD1 (6 bases). The CDR3 has 13 amino acids. Trimming left V 5 bases short and J 11 bases short, with 18 bases between. Germline values: CDR1 MNHEY, CDR2 SMNVEV (reference sequence). The CDR3 loop reads CASSLRGGPRAFF. CDR3 in DNA: TGTGCCAGCAGTCTCCGGGGGGGGCCTAGGGCTTTCTTT.

The gene calls are TRBV7-2 and TRBJ2-3, with a weak D call TRBD1 (5 bases). The CDR3 covers 13 residues. V lost 2 bases and J lost 4, with 7 bases in between. Germline-derived CDR1 and CDR2 are SGHTA and FQGNSA. DNA of the CDR3: TGTGCCAGCAGCTTATTGGGGCCAGATACGCAGTATTTT. It codes for CASSLLGPDTQYF.

This chain links TRBV2 with TRBJ1-1, with D perhaps TRBD1 (6 bases). The length of the CDR3 is 14 residues. V lost 5 bases and J 5 bases, leaving 15 bases between the germline ends. Germline V gives CDR1 SNHLY, CDR2 FYNNEI. In nucleotides, the CDR3 is TGTGCCAGCAGTAGGGGTGGGGGCAGGACTGAAGCTTTCTTT. Amino acid sequence: CASSRGGGRTEAFF.

This chain joins TRBV5-1 and TRBJ2-5; 10 bases match TRBD2. Germline assignment: CDR1 SGHRS and CDR2 YFSETQ. This CDR3 contains 16 residues. With 1 base clipped from V and 5 bases from J, the junction kept 8 bases outside the gene matches. For the CDR3, the DNA is TGCGCCAGCAGCTTGAAGCTAGCGGGAGCCGGGGAGACCCAGTACTTC. It specifies CASSLKLAGAGETQYF.

The chain links TRBV24-1 to TRBJ2-2; weak D call: TRBD2 (6 bases). Trimming cost V 5 bases and J 1 base, with 16 bases left between them. The CDR3 contains 17 residues. Looked up from germline, CDR1 is KGHDR and CDR2 is SFDVKD. Here the CDR3 reads CATSGRGYSGNTGELFF. CDR3 DNA sequence: TGTGCCACCAGTGGGCGAGGCTATAGCGGGAACACCGGGGAGCTGTTTTTT.

The chain uses TRBV7-9 and TRBJ1-1; D possibly corresponds to TRBD1 (6 bases). CDR1 is SEHNR and CDR2 is FQNEAQ in the germline V gene (reference sequence). V dropped 6 bases and J dropped 10 bases, with 18 bases sitting between them. This CDR3 is 13 amino acids long. The CDR3 coding sequence is TGTGCCAGCAGTTTGGGGGGCGAGGGTAGAGCTTTCTTT. Translation: CASSLGGEGRAFF. The full variable domain, rest sourced from reference TRBV7-9 and TRBJ1-1, is DTGVSQNPRHKITKRGQNVTFRCDPISEHNRLYWYRQTLGQGPEFLTYFQNEAQLEKSRLLSDRFSAERPKGSFSTLEIQRTEQGDSAMYLCASSLGGEGRAFFGQGTRLTVV.

The genes are TRBV19 and TRBJ1-4; D might be TRBD1 (5 bases). Trimming stripped 6 bases from V and 6 bases from J, with 14 bases between. The CDR3 is 14 residues long. The germline V gene has CDR1 LNHDA and CDR2 SQIVND (reference sequence). The CDR3 DNA is TGTGCCAGTAGGGGACCGGCGCCTGATGAAAAACTGTTTTTT. Translated: CASRGPAPDEKLFF.

In DNA form, the CDR3 reads TGTGCCAGCAGCCAGGACAGTGGCTACACCTTC. Protein sequence: CASSQDSGYTF. This rearrangement joins TRBV7-8 to TRBJ1-2; the D gene is possibly TRBD1 (6 bases). Germline-derived CDR1 and CDR2 are SGHVS and FQNEAQ. This CDR3 spans 11 amino acids. The V end lost 5 bases, the J end lost 7 bases, and 8 bases lay between the germline ends. Full variable domain (remainder filled in from reference TRBV7-8 and TRBJ1-2): GAGVSQSPRYKVAKRGQDVALRCDPISGHVSLFWYQQALGQGPEFLTYFQNEAQLDKSGLPSDRFFAERPEGSVSTLKIQRTQQEDSAVYLCASSQDSGYTFGSGTRLTVV.

This rearrangement joins TRBV7-2 to TRBJ2-2, with 9 bases fitting TRBD1. J was trimmed by 3 bases and V by 4 bases; bases with no gene match: 6. Germline CDR1 reads SGHTA; CDR2 reads FQGNSA. The CDR3 extends over 16 amino acids. The CDR3 loop reads CASSSGTGIYTGELFF. The CDR3 region has the DNA TGTGCCAGCAGCTCCGGGACAGGGATTTACACCGGGGAGCTGTTTTTT.

The CDR3 loop reads CATSDTGQGAGEKLFF. As DNA, the CDR3 is TGTGCCACCAGTGATACGGGACAGGGGGCTGGCGAAAAACTGTTTTTT. J is TRBJ1-4 and V is TRBV24-1; 12 bases map to TRBD1. With V trimmed by 3 bases and J by 8 bases, 6 bases remained unmatched. Germline lookup yields CDR1 KGHDR and CDR2 SFDVKD. The CDR3 is 16 residues long.

The chain joins TRBV7-9 to TRBJ2-5; D is uncertain. The CDR3 spans 11 residues. The V and J ends lost 3 bases and 1 base respectively, with 0 bases between them. Germline CDR1 reads SEHNR; CDR2 reads FQNEAQ (reference sequence). The CDR3 nucleotides read TGTGCCAGCAGCTTCCAAGAGACCCAGTACTTC. Protein: CASSFQETQYF.